The 2 T cell receptor beta chains reported below all come from one sample, sequenced in a study of blood T cell repertoires in COVID-19. Profiling relied on immunoSEQ multiplex PCR, and the TCRdb table lists in-frame clones only, not all of them. The sample holds 95,000 to 110,000 clones, roughly 84% seen once. Sequenced: peripheral blood. Source of these receptors: a human donor in a cohort sampled during active COVID-19.

The rearrangement uses TRBV24-1 and TRBJ2-5; 12 bases are a match to TRBD1. V trimming: 3 bases; J trimming: 7 bases; junction bases outside the gene matches: 8. Per the germline V gene, CDR1 is KGHDR and CDR2 is SFDVKD. The CDR3 contains 16 residues. This chain's CDR3 is CATSDRPGQGAATQYF. Here the CDR3 DNA reads TGTGCCACCAGTGATCGCCCGGGACAGGGGGCTGCGACCCAGTACTTC.

The V gene is TRBV2, the J gene TRBJ2-1; a possible D gene is TRBD1 (5 bases). Between the trimmed V and J ends, which lost 4 bases and 0 bases, there was a span of 10 bases. Germline V gene sequence: CDR1 SNHLY, CDR2 FYNNEI. The CDR3 consists of 15 residues. The DNA of the CDR3 is TGTGCCAGCAGTGCCCGGACAAACTCCTACAATGAGCAGTTCTTC. Translated, it gives CASSARTNSYNEQFF.